The 29 T cell receptor beta chains presented below share a single source sample, sequenced in a study of cytomegalovirus exposure and HLA in healthy donors. The PCR used 60 Vbeta and 13 Jbeta primers. Sequenced by immunoSEQ multiplex PCR; TCRdb stores in-frame clones only, minus some. The data show hundreds of thousands of clones, with about 80% seen just once and roughly 6% held by the top ten. Sequences were obtained from PBMCs. These receptors were collected from a man in his forties in good health and CMV-seropositive.

This clone occurred once. The rearrangement uses TRBV7-8 and TRBJ2-7, with 9 positions matching TRBD1. Losses at the gene ends were 0 bases for V and 1 base for J; bases not matched to a gene: 4. Germline CDR1 and CDR2: SGHVS and FQNEAQ. The CDR3 extends over 16 amino acids. The CDR3 here is CASSLAGQGSSYEQYV. As DNA, the CDR3 is TGTGCCAGCAGCTTAGCGGGACAGGGATCTTCCTACGAGCAGTACGTC.

The V gene is TRBV6-4, the J gene TRBJ1-4; D ambiguous. Trimming removed 2 bases from V and 7 bases from J, with 14 bases in between. This CDR3 is built from 15 residues. In germline, CDR1 is MRHNA, CDR2 SNTAGT. The CDR3 DNA is TGTGCCAGCAGTGACCCGGGTGGGTCCGGTGAAAAACTGTTTTTT. It codes for CASSDPGGSGEKLFF.

This sequence joins TRBV2 and TRBJ1-2, with 10 bases matching TRBD1. Germline V lookup: CDR1 SNHLY, CDR2 FYNNEI. The length of the CDR3 is 15 residues. V lost 6 bases, J lost 4 bases, and 8 bases stayed unmatched. The CDR3 nucleotides are TGTGCCAGCAGCCCCCGGACAGGGGGAGGCTATGGCTACACCTTC. Encoded protein: CASSPRTGGGYGYTF.

V is TRBV7-9 and J is TRBJ2-7; TRBD2 agrees at 11 bases. The CDR3 contains 15 residues. V shed 5 bases, J shed 3 bases, and the junction held 6 bases outside the gene matches. Germline assignment: CDR1 SEHNR and CDR2 FQNEAQ (reference sequence). The CDR3 protein is CASSPRLAGYYEQYF. CDR3 nucleotide sequence: TGTGCCAGCAGCCCCCGACTAGCGGGGTACTACGAGCAGTACTTC.

The chain carries TRBV9 and TRBJ2-5; D is perhaps TRBD1 (6 bases). Germline V gene data show CDR1 as SGDLS and CDR2 as YYNGEE. The CDR3 contains 13 residues. The V end lost 4 bases, the J end lost 4 bases, and 11 bases lay between the germline ends. This CDR3 reads CASSIQGGETQYF. The CDR3 DNA reads TGTGCCAGCAGCATCCAAGGGGGAGAGACCCAGTACTTC.

V gene TRBV6-1 combines with J gene TRBJ2-7; 10 nucleotides agree with TRBD1. This CDR3 comprises 15 residues. Germline V gives CDR1 MNHNS, CDR2 SASEGT. Germline trimming cut 2 bases from V and 2 bases from J; bases unmatched to any gene: 3. The CDR3 spells CASSEPGQGTYEQYV. DNA for the CDR3: TGTGCCAGCAGTGAACCGGGACAGGGGACCTACGAGCAGTACGTC.

The chain carries TRBV5-4 and TRBJ1-1, with 7 bases lining up with TRBD1. Germline V gene sequence: CDR1 SGHNT, CDR2 YYREEE (reference sequence). The CDR3 runs 13 residues. With 5 bases clipped from V and 4 bases from J, the junction kept 5 bases outside the gene matches. The CDR3 nucleotides are TGTGCCAGCAGATTGACAGGGTCCACTGAAGCTTTCTTT. Amino acids: CASRLTGSTEAFF.

The rearrangement links TRBV29-1 to TRBJ2-3, with 11 bases that match TRBD2. Germline V gene data show CDR1 as SQVTM and CDR2 as ANQGSEA. Unmatched junction bases numbered 6, after V lost 6 bases and J lost 4 bases. The CDR3 loop spans 14 amino acids. The CDR3 protein is CSVRLAGHSDTQYF. CDR3 coding DNA: TGCAGCGTCAGACTAGCGGGACACTCAGATACGCAGTATTTT.

This clone was seen a handful of times. The chain links TRBV29-1 to TRBJ2-2; the match to TRBD1 covers 7 bases. V trimming: 4 bases; J trimming: 2 bases; junction bases outside the gene matches: 13. Germline V gene sequence: CDR1 SQVTM, CDR2 ANQGSEA. The CDR3 sequence is 17 residues long. As DNA, the CDR3 is TGCAGCGTTGTTTGGGGACAGAAACTCGGAAACACCGGGGAGCTGTTTTTT. This gives the protein CSVVWGQKLGNTGELFF.

This clone was counted a single time. The rearrangement joins TRBV6-1 to TRBJ2-7; 10 nucleotides align to TRBD2. The V gene's germline CDR1 is MNHNS and CDR2 SASEGT. The CDR3 runs to 14 residues. With 3 bases clipped from V and 7 bases from J, the junction kept 6 bases outside the gene matches. The CDR3 bases are TGTGCCAGCAGTGAGCCCCTAGCGGGAGTTGAGCAGTACGTC. Protein product: CASSEPLAGVEQYV.

This clone was found once. This chain links TRBV18 with TRBJ2-5; the D is unclear. Germline CDR1 KGHSH, CDR2 LQKENI. The length of the CDR3 is 13 residues. The V end lost 3 bases, the J end lost 5 bases, and 10 bases lay between the germline ends. CDR3 loop: CASSPQAGETQYF. CDR3 nucleotides: TGTGCCAGCTCACCCCAAGCCGGGGAGACCCAGTACTTC.

The chain carries TRBV10-2 and TRBJ1-4; no firm D call. The CDR3 extends over 14 amino acids. The germline CDR1 and CDR2 sequences are WSHSY and SAAADI. Deletions cut 6 bases from V and 8 bases from J, with 16 bases between. CDR3 sequence (DNA): TGCGCCAGCAGAGAGGTAGAAGAGGAGGAAAAACTGTTTTTT. Translation gives CASREVEEEEKLFF.

The rearrangement joins TRBV7-9 to TRBJ2-5; TRBD2 matches 7 bases. The CDR3 loop spans 15 amino acids. V gave up 2 bases and J gave up 3 bases; unmatched junction bases: 6. Germline CDR1 is SEHNR and CDR2 is FQNEAQ (reference sequence). CDR3 nucleotide sequence: TGTGCCAGCAGCTTAATTAGAACTAGCGAAGAGACCCAGTACTTC. It codes for CASSLIRTSEETQYF.

This chain's CDR3 is CASSLSGLAGGYNEQFF. In nucleotides, the CDR3 is TGTGCCAGCAGCTTATCCGGACTAGCGGGAGGATACAATGAGCAGTTCTTC. This chain connects TRBV11-2 to TRBJ2-1; 14 bases align to TRBD2. Per germline, CDR1 SGHAT and CDR2 FQNNGV. The CDR3 runs to 17 residues. The ends lost 2 bases at V and 4 bases at J; junction bases unmatched: 4.

This clone was observed once. The J gene is TRBJ1-4, the V gene TRBV13; D is possibly TRBD1 (5 bases). Germline CDR1 reads PRHDT; CDR2 reads FYEKMQ (reference sequence). Between the trimmed V and J ends, which lost 3 bases and 0 bases, there was a span of 11 bases. There are 16 residues in the CDR3. CDR3 protein: CASSFSTAATNEKLFF. The CDR3 nucleotides are TGTGCCAGCAGCTTCTCGACAGCTGCAACTAATGAAAAACTGTTTTTT.

This clone was observed a few times. The chain employs TRBV4-2 and TRBJ1-5, with TRBD1 as a possible D gene (5 bases). There are 15 residues in the CDR3. Germline V gene lookup returns CDR1 LGHNA and CDR2 YNFKEQ. Trimming shortened V by 0 bases and J by 6 bases, and 12 bases separated the two germline ends. Written as DNA, the CDR3 is TGTGCCAGCAGCCAAGAAGGGTCCGGGGGTCAGCCCCAGCATTTT. Its translation: CASSQEGSGGQPQHF.

The chain joins TRBV5-8 to TRBJ2-7, with TRBD1 matching 7 bases. Germline loops: CDR1 SGHTS, CDR2 YDEGEE. Trimming at V came to 6 bases and at J to 0 bases, leaving 6 bases not matched to a gene. The CDR3 spans 14 residues. CDR3 sequence (DNA): TGTGCCAGCACCTGGGGACAGTCCTCCTACGAGCAGTACGTC. Residues: CASTWGQSSYEQYV.

The sample holds one count of this clone. Here the CDR3 DNA reads TGTGCCAGCAGTTTAGTACCAGGGCAGGCGAACACTGAAGCTTTCTTT. Translation gives CASSLVPGQANTEAFF. The chain is built from TRBV27 and TRBJ1-1, with a weak D call TRBD1 (5 bases). Germline CDR1 is MNHEY and CDR2 is SMNVEV (reference sequence). The CDR3 has 16 amino acids. V lost 2 bases, J lost 1 base, and 14 bases lay in between.

The V call is TRBV10-3, the J call TRBJ1-1; D is uncertain. Deletions cut 0 bases from V and 5 bases from J, with 7 bases between. The CDR3 consists of 13 residues. Per the germline V gene, CDR1 is ENHRY and CDR2 is SYGVKD. The CDR3 spells CAISESRETEAFF. DNA of the CDR3: TGTGCCATCAGTGAGTCGAGGGAAACTGAAGCTTTCTTT.

The chain couples TRBV14 to TRBJ1-4, with 8 positions matching TRBD1. CDR1 and CDR2 (germline): SGHDN, FVKESK. The junction had 5 bases not matched to a gene; V was cut back by 4 bases and J by 10 bases. The CDR3 spans 13 residues. Written as DNA, the CDR3 is TGTGCCAGCAGCCGGAAGACAGGGGTAAAACTGTTTTTT. Protein: CASSRKTGVKLFF. Filled out from reference TRBV14 and TRBJ1-4, the complete variable domain reads EAGVTQFPSHSVIEKGQTVTLRCDPISGHDNLYWYRRVMGKEIKFLLHFVKESKQDESGMPNNRFLAERTGGTYSTLKVQPAELEDSGVYFCASSRKTGVKLFFGSGTQLSVL.

The V gene is TRBV30, the J gene TRBJ2-3; a possible D gene is TRBD2 (6 bases). Trimming took 0 bases from V and 1 from J, leaving 20 bases between them. Germline lookup yields CDR1 GTSNPN and CDR2 SVGIG (reference sequence). The CDR3 runs 18 residues. As DNA, the CDR3 is TGTGCCTGGAGTGTACGAGGGAGGAAGGTTGCTGGCACAGATACGCAGTATTTT. Its translation is CAWSVRGRKVAGTDTQYF.

In the case of this clone: This specimen includes other DNA sequences encoding the same CDR3. The DNA of the CDR3 is TGTGCCAGCAGCTTCGGTAGCACTGAAGCTTTCTTT. Protein sequence: CASSFGSTEAFF. The chain recombines TRBV7-9 with TRBJ1-1; unclear D gene. V was shortened by 3 bases and J by 4 bases, with 6 bases between the two germline ends. CDR3 size: 12 residues. Germline V gene lookup returns CDR1 SEHNR and CDR2 FQNEAQ (reference sequence).

Only a few counts were recorded for this clone. This chain uses TRBV12-5 with TRBJ1-3; D gene uncertain. Germline V gene sequence: CDR1 LGHNT, CDR2 FRNRAP. There are 14 residues in the CDR3. V shed 6 bases and J shed 0 bases, with 9 bases lying between them. CDR3 region: CASGSHYSGNTIYF. The CDR3 DNA follows: TGTGCTAGTGGCTCCCACTACTCTGGAAACACCATATATTTT.

The V call is TRBV5-1, the J call TRBJ2-3, with TRBD2 identical over 11 bases. V shed 1 base, J shed 3 bases, and the junction held 7 bases outside the gene matches. The CDR3 spans 17 residues. Germline CDR1 reads SGHRS; CDR2 reads YFSETQ. CDR3 in amino acids: CASSLSSGRRGTDTQYF. The DNA of the CDR3 is TGCGCCAGCAGCTTGTCTAGCGGGAGGCGTGGAACAGATACGCAGTATTTT.

This clone was counted a single time. This chain uses TRBV30 with TRBJ2-7, with a tentative D call TRBD2 (5 bases). CDR3 size: 13 residues. Deletions cut 2 bases from V and 7 bases from J, with 15 bases between. Germline assignment: CDR1 GTSNPN and CDR2 SVGIG (reference sequence). The CDR3, as DNA: TGTGCCTGGAGTACGAGGGCGGCTGGTGAGCAGTACTTC. Translation: CAWSTRAAGEQYF.

The J gene is TRBJ2-1, the V gene TRBV18, with D possibly TRBD1 on 6 matching bases. The CDR3 runs 15 residues. Germline V gene lookup returns CDR1 KGHSH and CDR2 LQKENI. The V end lost 6 bases, the J end lost 0 bases, and 12 bases lay between the germline ends. CDR3: CASSWDKGSYNEQFF. CDR3 nucleotide sequence: TGTGCCAGCTCTTGGGACAAAGGCTCCTACAATGAGCAGTTCTTC.

The chain has TRBV6-5 and TRBJ1-3; D is undetermined. V lost 6 bases and J 0 bases, leaving 9 bases between the germline ends. The CDR3 contains 14 residues. Germline V gene lookup returns CDR1 MNHEY and CDR2 SVGAGI. Written as DNA, the CDR3 is TGTGCCAGCAGGAGGGATGCCTCTGGAAACACCATATATTTT. Amino acids: CASRRDASGNTIYF.

The chain combines TRBV2 with TRBJ2-5, with D possibly matching TRBD1 (6 bases). CDR1 SNHLY and CDR2 FYNNEI come from the germline V gene. Trimming cost V 3 bases and J 4 bases, with 9 bases left between them. This CDR3 has 13 residues. CDR3 DNA: TGTGCCAGCAGTGAGGACAGCGTAGAGACCCAGTACTTC. Translated, it gives CASSEDSVETQYF.

The chain carries TRBV14 and TRBJ2-5; D is perhaps TRBD2 (5 bases). The CDR3 spans 16 residues. V was shortened by 0 bases and J by 0 bases, with 11 bases between the two germline ends. The germline gives CDR1 SGHDN, CDR2 FVKESK. The CDR3 bases are TGTGCCAGCAGCCAAGAAACGGGATCGGACCAAGAGACCCAGTACTTC. Translated, it gives CASSQETGSDQETQYF.